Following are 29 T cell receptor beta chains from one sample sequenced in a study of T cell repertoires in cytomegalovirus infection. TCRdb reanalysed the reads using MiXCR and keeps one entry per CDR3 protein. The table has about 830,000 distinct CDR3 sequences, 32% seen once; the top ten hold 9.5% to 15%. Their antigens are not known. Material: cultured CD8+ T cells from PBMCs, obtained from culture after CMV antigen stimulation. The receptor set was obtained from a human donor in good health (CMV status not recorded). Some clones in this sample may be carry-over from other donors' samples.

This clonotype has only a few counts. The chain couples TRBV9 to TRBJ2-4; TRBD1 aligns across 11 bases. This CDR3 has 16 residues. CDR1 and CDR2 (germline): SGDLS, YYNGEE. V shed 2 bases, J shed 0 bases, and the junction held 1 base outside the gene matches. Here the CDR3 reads CASSVGTGGAKNIQYF. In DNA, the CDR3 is TGTGCCAGCAGCGTGGGGACAGGGGGAGCCAAAAACATTCAGTACTTC.

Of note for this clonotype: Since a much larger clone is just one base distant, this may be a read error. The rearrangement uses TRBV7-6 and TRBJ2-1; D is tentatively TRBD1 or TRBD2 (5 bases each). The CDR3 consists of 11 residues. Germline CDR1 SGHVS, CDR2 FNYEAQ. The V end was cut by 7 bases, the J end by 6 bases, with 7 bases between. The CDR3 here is CASIGTNEQFF. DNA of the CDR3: TGTGCCAGCATAGGGACCAATGAGCAGTTCTTC.

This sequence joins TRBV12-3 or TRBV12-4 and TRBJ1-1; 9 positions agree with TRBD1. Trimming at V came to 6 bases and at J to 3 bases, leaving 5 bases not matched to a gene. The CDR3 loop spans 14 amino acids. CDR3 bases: TGTGCCAGCAGCAAACAGGGGGCCTACACTGAAGCTTTCTTT. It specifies CASSKQGAYTEAFF.

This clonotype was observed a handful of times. The CDR3: CASSITGHNQPQHF. The CDR3 DNA reads as TGTGCCAGTAGTATAACGGGACACAATCAGCCCCAGCATTTT. The chain is built from TRBV19 and TRBJ1-5; tentatively, D is TRBD1 (6 bases). CDR1 is LNHDA and CDR2 is SQIVND in the germline V gene (reference sequence). This CDR3 has 14 amino acids. Trimming cost V 2 bases and J 3 bases, with 8 bases left between them.

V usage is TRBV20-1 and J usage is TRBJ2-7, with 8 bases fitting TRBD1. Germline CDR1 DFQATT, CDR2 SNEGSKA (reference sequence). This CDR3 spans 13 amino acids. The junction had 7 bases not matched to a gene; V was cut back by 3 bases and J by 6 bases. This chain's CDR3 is CSASPPGGREQYV. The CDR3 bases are TGCAGTGCTAGCCCGCCAGGGGGCCGCGAGCAGTACGTC.

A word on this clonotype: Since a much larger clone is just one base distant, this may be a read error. CDR3 bases: TGTGTCAGCAGCCAATTTCAGGGGTCGGAAGAGAACACTGAAGCTTTCTTT. As protein: CVSSQFQGSEENTEAFF. The V gene is TRBV7-9, the J gene TRBJ1-1; a possible D gene is TRBD1 (6 bases). The CDR3 is 17 amino acids. CDR1 SEHNR and CDR2 FQNEAQ come from the germline V gene (reference sequence). The full variable domain, rest sourced from reference TRBV7-9 and TRBJ1-1, is DTGVSQNPRHKITKRGQNVTFRCDPISEHNRLYWYRQTLGQGPEFLTYFQNEAQLEKSRLLSDRFSAERPKGSFSTLEIQRTEQGDSAMYLCVSSQFQGSEENTEAFFGQGTRLTVV.

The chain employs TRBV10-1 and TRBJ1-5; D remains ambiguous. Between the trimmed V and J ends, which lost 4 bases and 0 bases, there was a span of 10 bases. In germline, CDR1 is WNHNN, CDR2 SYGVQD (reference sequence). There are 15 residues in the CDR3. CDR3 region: CASSGSGNSNQPQHF. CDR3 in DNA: TGCGCCAGCAGTGGATCAGGTAATAGCAATCAGCCCCAGCATTTT.

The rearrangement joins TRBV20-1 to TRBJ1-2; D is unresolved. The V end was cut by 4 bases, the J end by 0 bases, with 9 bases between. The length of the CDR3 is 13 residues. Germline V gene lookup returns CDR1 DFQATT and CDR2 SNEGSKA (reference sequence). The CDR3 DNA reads TGCAGTGCTAAGGGCAGGTCTAACTATGGCTACACCTTC. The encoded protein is CSAKGRSNYGYTF.

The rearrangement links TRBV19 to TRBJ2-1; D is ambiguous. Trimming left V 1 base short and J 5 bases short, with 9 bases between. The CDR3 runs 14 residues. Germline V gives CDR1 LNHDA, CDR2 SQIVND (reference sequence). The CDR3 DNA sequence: TGTGCCAGTAGTATAGCACTCCGCGACAATGAGCAGTTCTTC. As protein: CASSIALRDNEQFF.

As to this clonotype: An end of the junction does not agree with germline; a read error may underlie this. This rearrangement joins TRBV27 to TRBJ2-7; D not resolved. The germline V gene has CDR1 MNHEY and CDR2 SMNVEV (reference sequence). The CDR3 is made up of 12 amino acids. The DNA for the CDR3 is TGTGCCAACAGTTCGAGCTCCTACGAGCAGTACTTC. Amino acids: CANSSSSYEQYF.

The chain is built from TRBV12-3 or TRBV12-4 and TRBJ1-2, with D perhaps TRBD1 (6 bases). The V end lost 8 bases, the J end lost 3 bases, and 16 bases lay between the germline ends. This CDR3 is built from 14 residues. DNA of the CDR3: TGTGCCAGCGGTAGTGGGGGCTGGCACTATGGCTACACCTTC. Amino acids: CASGSGGWHYGYTF.

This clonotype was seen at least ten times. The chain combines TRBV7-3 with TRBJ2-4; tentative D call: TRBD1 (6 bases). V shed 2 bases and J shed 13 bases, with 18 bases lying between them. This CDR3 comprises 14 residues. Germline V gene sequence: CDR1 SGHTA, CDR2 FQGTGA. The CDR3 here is CASSLDGTSTIQYF. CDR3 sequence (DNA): TGTGCCAGCAGCTTAGATGGGACATCCACCATACAGTACTTC.

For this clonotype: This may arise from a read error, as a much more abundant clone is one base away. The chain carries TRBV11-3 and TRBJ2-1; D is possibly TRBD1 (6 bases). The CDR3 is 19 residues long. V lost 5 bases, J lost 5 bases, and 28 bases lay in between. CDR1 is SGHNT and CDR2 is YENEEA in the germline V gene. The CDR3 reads CASSVVRQVGRSVDNEQFF. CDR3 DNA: TGTGCCAGCAGCGTAGTCCGACAGGTGGGCAGATCCGTGGACAATGAGCAGTTCTTC.

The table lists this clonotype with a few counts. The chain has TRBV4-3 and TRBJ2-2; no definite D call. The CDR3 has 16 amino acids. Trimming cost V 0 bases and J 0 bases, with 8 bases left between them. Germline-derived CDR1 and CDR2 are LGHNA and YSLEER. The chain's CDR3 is CASSQDGPPNTGELFF. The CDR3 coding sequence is TGCGCCAGCAGCCAAGATGGACCCCCGAACACCGGGGAGCTGTTTTTT.

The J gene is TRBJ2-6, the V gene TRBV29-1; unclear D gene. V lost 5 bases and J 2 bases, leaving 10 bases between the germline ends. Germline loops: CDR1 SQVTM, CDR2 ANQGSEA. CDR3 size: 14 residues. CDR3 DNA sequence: TGCAGCGTTTTAGGTACTCCTGGGGCCAACGTCCTGACTTTC. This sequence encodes CSVLGTPGANVLTF.

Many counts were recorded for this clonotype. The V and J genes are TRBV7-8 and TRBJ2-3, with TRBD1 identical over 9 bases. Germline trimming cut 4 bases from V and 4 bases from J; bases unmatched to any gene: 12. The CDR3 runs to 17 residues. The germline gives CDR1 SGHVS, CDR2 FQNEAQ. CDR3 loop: CASSSPRQGVGADTQYF. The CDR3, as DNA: TGTGCCAGCAGCTCCCCGAGACAGGGGGTTGGGGCAGATACGCAGTATTTT.

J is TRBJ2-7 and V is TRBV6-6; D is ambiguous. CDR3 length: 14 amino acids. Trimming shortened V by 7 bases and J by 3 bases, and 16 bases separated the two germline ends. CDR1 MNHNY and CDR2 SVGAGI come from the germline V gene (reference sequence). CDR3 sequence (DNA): TGTGCCAGCACTAAAGGTCCCAGCCACTACGAGCAGTACTTC. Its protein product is CASTKGPSHYEQYF.

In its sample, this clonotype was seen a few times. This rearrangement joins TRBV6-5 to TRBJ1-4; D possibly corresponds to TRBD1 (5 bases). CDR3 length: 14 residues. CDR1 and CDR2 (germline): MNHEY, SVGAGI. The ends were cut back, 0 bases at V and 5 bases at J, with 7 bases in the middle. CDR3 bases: TGTGCCAGCAGTTACTCTGGGGGGAATGAAAAACTGTTTTTT. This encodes CASSYSGGNEKLFF.

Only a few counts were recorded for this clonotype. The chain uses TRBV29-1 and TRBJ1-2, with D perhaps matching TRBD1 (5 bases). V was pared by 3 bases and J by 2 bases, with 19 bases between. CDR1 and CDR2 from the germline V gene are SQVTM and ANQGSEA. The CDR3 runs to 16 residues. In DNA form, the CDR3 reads TGCAGCGTTGACGGGGGGAACTCCTTTTTAAACTATGGCTACACCTTC. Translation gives CSVDGGNSFLNYGYTF.

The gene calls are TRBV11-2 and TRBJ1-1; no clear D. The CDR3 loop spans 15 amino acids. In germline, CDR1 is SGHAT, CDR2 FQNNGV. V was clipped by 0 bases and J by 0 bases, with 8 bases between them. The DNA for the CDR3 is TGTGCCAGCAGCTTAGATTGGGCAGTGAACACTGAAGCTTTCTTT. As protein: CASSLDWAVNTEAFF.

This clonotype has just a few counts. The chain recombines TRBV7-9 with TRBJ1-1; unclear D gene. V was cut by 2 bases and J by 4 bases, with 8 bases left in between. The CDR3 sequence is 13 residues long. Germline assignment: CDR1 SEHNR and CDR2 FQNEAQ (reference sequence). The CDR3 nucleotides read TGTGCCAGCAGCTTAAACCAAGGCACTGAAGCTTTCTTT. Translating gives CASSLNQGTEAFF. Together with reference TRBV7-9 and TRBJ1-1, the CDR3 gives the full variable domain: DTGVSQNPRHKITKRGQNVTFRCDPISEHNRLYWYRQTLGQGPEFLTYFQNEAQLEKSRLLSDRFSAERPKGSFSTLEIQRTEQGDSAMYLCASSLNQGTEAFFGQGTRLTVV.

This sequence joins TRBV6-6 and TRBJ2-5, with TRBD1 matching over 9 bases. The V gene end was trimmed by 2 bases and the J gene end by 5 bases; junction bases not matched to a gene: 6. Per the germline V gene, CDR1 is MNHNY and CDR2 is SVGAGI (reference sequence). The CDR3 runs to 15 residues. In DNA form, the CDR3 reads TGTGCCAGCAGTTACCTACTGACAGGGGGGGAGACCCAGTACTTC. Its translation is CASSYLLTGGETQYF.

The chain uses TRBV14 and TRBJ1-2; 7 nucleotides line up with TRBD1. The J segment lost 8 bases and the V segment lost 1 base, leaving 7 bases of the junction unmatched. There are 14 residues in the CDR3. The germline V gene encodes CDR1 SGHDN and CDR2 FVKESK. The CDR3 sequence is CASSQGQGDVGYTF. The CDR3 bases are TGTGCCAGCAGCCAAGGACAGGGTGATGTGGGCTACACCTTC.

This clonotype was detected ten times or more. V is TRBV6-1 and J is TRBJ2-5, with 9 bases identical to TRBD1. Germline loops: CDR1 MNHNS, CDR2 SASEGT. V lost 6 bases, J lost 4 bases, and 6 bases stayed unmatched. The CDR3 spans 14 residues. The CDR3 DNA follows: TGTGCCAGCAGCCAAGGACAGGGGAGAGAGACCCAGTACTTC. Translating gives CASSQGQGRETQYF.

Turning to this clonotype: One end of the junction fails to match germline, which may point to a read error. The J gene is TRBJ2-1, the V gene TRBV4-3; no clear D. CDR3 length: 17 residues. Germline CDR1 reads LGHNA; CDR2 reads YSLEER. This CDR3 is CASNQERFQEILNEQFF. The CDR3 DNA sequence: TGCGCCAGCAACCAAGAACGTTTTCAGGAGATATTGAATGAGCAGTTCTTC.

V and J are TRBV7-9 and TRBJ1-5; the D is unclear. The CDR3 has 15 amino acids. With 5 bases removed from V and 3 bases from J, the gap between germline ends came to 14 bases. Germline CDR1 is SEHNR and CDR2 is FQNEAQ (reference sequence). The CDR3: CASSPLGRSNQPQHF. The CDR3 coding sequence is TGTGCCAGCAGCCCTCTCGGCAGGTCCAATCAGCCCCAGCATTTT.

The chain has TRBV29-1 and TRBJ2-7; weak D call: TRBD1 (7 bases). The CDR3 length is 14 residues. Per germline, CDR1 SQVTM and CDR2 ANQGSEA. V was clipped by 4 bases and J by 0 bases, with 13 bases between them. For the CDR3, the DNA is TGCAGCGTTGTCGGTCAGGGGGGCTCCTACGAGCAGTACTTC. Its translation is CSVVGQGGSYEQYF.

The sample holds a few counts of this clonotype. CDR3 sequence: CASSPTPGQSNQPQHF. The CDR3 DNA reads TGTGCCAGCAGCCCCACCCCCGGACAGTCCAATCAGCCCCAGCATTTT. The chain is built from TRBV7-8 and TRBJ1-5; a possible D gene is TRBD1 (6 bases). Looked up from germline, CDR1 is SGHVS and CDR2 is FQNEAQ. The CDR3 loop spans 16 amino acids. V lost 5 bases and J 3 bases, leaving 17 bases between the germline ends.

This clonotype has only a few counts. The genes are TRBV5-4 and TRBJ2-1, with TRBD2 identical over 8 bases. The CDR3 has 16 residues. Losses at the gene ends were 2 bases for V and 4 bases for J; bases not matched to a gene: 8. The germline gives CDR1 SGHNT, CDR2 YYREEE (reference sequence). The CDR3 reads CASSFSPGGVYNEQFF. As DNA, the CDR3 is TGTGCCAGCAGCTTTTCCCCCGGGGGGGTTTACAATGAGCAGTTCTTC.